The 13 T cell receptor beta chains in this list originate from one sample, sequenced in a study of identical twins. One entry per CDR3 protein results from TCRdb running MiXCR on the 5' RACE reads. The repertoire holds some 1,600,000 distinct CDR3 sequences, with about 30% as singletons. The specimen was cord blood. The receptors were sampled from a newborn girl in good health.

Comment on this clonotype: A much larger clone sits a single nucleotide away, making a read error possible. V and J are TRBV28 and TRBJ2-4, with 9 positions matching TRBD1. The CDR3 spans 13 residues. Germline V gene lookup returns CDR1 MDHEN and CDR2 SYDVKM. CDR3 amino acids: CASRQGAKSIQYF. CDR3 in DNA: TGTGCCAGCAGACAGGGGGCCAAAAGCATTCAGTACTTC.

This chain joins TRBV20-1 and TRBJ2-1, with 10 nucleotides matching TRBD1. Germline V CDR1 and CDR2: DFQATT, SNEGSKA (reference sequence). Losses at the gene ends were 0 bases for V and 13 bases for J; bases not matched to a gene: 9. The CDR3 is 14 residues long. The CDR3 spells CSAREVGQGITQFF. The CDR3 coding sequence is TGCAGTGCTAGAGAGGTGGGACAGGGGATTACCCAGTTCTTC.

This rearrangement joins TRBV7-2 to TRBJ2-3; 11 positions agree with TRBD2. V trimming: 1 base; J trimming: 4 bases; junction bases outside the gene matches: 7. Germline CDR1 SGHTA, CDR2 FQGNSA. CDR3 length: 17 residues. The CDR3 loop reads CASSLVPSGGFSDTQYF. The CDR3 region has the DNA TGTGCCAGCAGCTTAGTCCCTAGCGGGGGGTTTTCAGATACGCAGTATTTT.

This clonotype has more than one count but fewer than ten. The chain is built from TRBV6-2 or TRBV6-3 and TRBJ2-5, with 9 bases fitting TRBD1. Looked up from germline, CDR1 is MNHEY and CDR2 is SVGEGT. V dropped 2 bases and J dropped 11; count of bases not matched to a gene: 12. The CDR3 is 15 residues long. CDR3 sequence (DNA): TGTGCCAGCAGTTACCTGGGACAGGGATACAATGAGCAGTACTTC. As protein: CASSYLGQGYNEQYF.

V usage is TRBV18 and J usage is TRBJ2-5; TRBD2 matches 7 bases. With 1 base clipped from V and 1 base from J, the junction kept 9 bases outside the gene matches. The CDR3 covers 17 residues. Germline CDR1 reads KGHSH; CDR2 reads LQKENI. In DNA form, the CDR3 reads TGTGCCAGCTCACCACTGCCGAGCGGGGATACCCAAGAGACCCAGTACTTC. Encoded protein: CASSPLPSGDTQETQYF. Full variable domain (outside the CDR3, taken from reference TRBV18 and TRBJ2-5): NAGVMQNPRHLVRRRGQEARLRCSPMKGHSHVYWYRQLPEEGLKFMVYLQKENIIDESGMPKERFSAEFPKEGPSILRIQQVVRGDSAAYFCASSPLPSGDTQETQYFGPGTRLLVL.

On this clonotype: At one end, the junction sequence differs from germline, possibly due to a read error. This chain joins TRBV18 and TRBJ2-3; the D gene is possibly TRBD2 (5 bases). Germline V gives CDR1 KGHSH, CDR2 LQKENI. CDR3 length equals 13 residues. The CDR3 loop reads CASSRLSTDTRYF. Here the CDR3 DNA reads TGTGCCAGCTCACGACTATCCACAGATACGCGGTATTTT.

V usage is TRBV5-1 and J usage is TRBJ2-3; D call uncertain. CDR3 length: 14 residues. The germline V gene encodes CDR1 SGHRS and CDR2 YFSETQ. Trimming left V 4 bases short and J 6 bases short, with 15 bases between. The CDR3 sequence is CASSPVGSIDTQYF. Written as DNA, the CDR3 is TGCGCCAGCAGCCCGGTGGGTTCGATTGATACGCAGTATTTT.

The sample holds a few counts of this clonotype. The chain employs TRBV3-1 and TRBJ2-2; no clear D gene. CDR1 and CDR2 from the germline V gene are LGHDT and YNNKEL (reference sequence). V lost 1 base and J lost 6, with 6 bases in between. The CDR3 sequence is 13 residues long. The chain's CDR3 is CASSQGVSGELFF. The CDR3 DNA reads as TGTGCCAGCAGCCAAGGGGTCTCCGGGGAGCTGTTTTTT.

This chain connects TRBV3-1 to TRBJ1-2, with D perhaps TRBD1 (5 bases). The germline gives CDR1 LGHDT, CDR2 YNNKEL (reference sequence). The V end was cut by 4 bases, the J end by 4 bases, with 13 bases between. The CDR3 totals 14 residues. The CDR3: CASSLGASTYGYTF. As DNA, the CDR3 is TGTGCCAGCAGCCTTGGGGCCTCCACCTATGGCTACACCTTC.

This clonotype was seen more than once but under ten times. The chain links TRBV25-1 to TRBJ2-4; D is possibly TRBD1 or TRBD2 (5 bases each). The DNA end lines up better with TRBJ2-5; the J call may be wrong. The CDR3 is 15 amino acids. Germline CDR1 and CDR2: MGHDK and SYGVNS. For the CDR3, the DNA is TGTGCCAGCAGTGAATCCGGGACGCTTCTGGAGACCCAGTACTTC. Its translation: CASSESGTLLETQYF.

This clonotype was seen more than once but under ten times. The chain has TRBV11-1 and TRBJ2-1; D is ambiguous. V dropped 7 bases and J dropped 5 bases, with 12 bases sitting between them. The CDR3 spans 13 residues. Germline CDR1 is SGHAT and CDR2 is FQDESV (reference sequence). The CDR3 DNA follows: TGTGCCAGCAACCCAAAAGACAACAATGAGCAGTTCTTC. This translates into CASNPKDNNEQFF.

Worth noting for this clonotype: Possible read error: a much larger clone is one base away. The J gene is TRBJ1-2, the V gene TRBV7-9; 11 bases are a match to TRBD1. After removal of 6 bases from V and 7 bases from J, the junction contained 4 bases not matched to a gene. The CDR3 runs to 13 residues. Germline-derived CDR1 and CDR2 are SEHNR and FQNEAQ (reference sequence). As DNA, the CDR3 is TGTGCCAGCAGTCGTGGGACAGGGGGTGGCTACACCTTC. Its protein is CASSRGTGGGYTF.

This chain connects TRBV11-2 to TRBJ1-1; D remains ambiguous. Trimming cost V 2 bases and J 0 bases, with 10 bases left between them. From germline, CDR1 is SGHAT and CDR2 FQNNGV. The length of the CDR3 is 15 residues. The CDR3 spells CASSLSGSLNTEAFF. The CDR3, as DNA: TGTGCCAGCAGCTTATCGGGGAGCTTGAACACTGAAGCTTTCTTT. Complete variable domain (other parts from reference TRBV11-2 and TRBJ1-1): EAGVAQSPRYKIIEKRQSVAFWCNPISGHATLYWYQQILGQGPKLLIQFQNNGVVDDSQLPKDRFSAERLKGVDSTLKIQPAKLEDSAVYLCASSLSGSLNTEAFFGQGTRLTVV.